This TCR beta chain was retrieved from a study of T-cell memory formation after mild COVID-19. Study background: Clusters of TCRs were largely donor specific.

Only a few counts were recorded for this clonotype. The antigen remains undetermined. The authors produced TCR alpha and TCR beta cDNA libraries with sample barcodes and UMIs by 5'RACE using constant-segment primers. One entry per CDR3 protein results from TCRdb running MiXCR on the 5' RACE reads. The sample lists approximately 570,000 distinct CDR3 sequences; under 20% were seen once. The CDR3 runs 14 residues. Per germline, CDR1 KGHSH and CDR2 LQKENI. V lost 6 bases to trimming and J lost 1 base, with 12 bases between them. General observations from the study: While clones contracting from day 15 to 85 were balanced between CD4 and CD8, later expanders leaned CD4+. Among contracting clones, CD4+ were mainly CM/EM and CD8+ enriched in EMRA.

The sequencing input was PBMCs or a T cell subset sorted from them (not recorded which). The chain uses TRBV18 and TRBJ1-1, with D uncertain. The sequence came from an adult woman who had mild COVID-19 (a few samples of this study predate the infection). Cell type and time point are not known. CDR3 residues: CASSRDKGNTEAFF. The DNA of the CDR3 is TGTGCCAGCTCTAGGGATAAGGGGAACACTGAAGCTTTCTTT.